One T cell receptor beta chain is described in this entry. The record originates from a study of early T cells in non-severe SARS-CoV-2 infection. TCRdb re-called the 5' RACE reads with MiXCR, one entry per CDR3 protein. The sample contains tens of thousands of distinct CDR3 sequences, roughly a tenth of which appear only once. Trimming took off 5 bases at V and 0 bases at J, with 7 bases between the two ends. The germline V gene encodes CDR1 SGHTA and CDR2 FQGTGA. CDR3 length: 13 residues. The TCR comes from an adult who was a healthcare worker with PCR-confirmed SARS-CoV-2 infection or an uninfected control (not recorded which). The V and J genes are TRBV7-3 and TRBJ1-1; D is unclear. Here the sequenced sample was whole blood, taken at baseline. Here the CDR3 DNA reads TGTGCCAGCAGCGTGCAGATGAACACTGAAGCTTTCTTT. As protein: CASSVQMNTEAFF.